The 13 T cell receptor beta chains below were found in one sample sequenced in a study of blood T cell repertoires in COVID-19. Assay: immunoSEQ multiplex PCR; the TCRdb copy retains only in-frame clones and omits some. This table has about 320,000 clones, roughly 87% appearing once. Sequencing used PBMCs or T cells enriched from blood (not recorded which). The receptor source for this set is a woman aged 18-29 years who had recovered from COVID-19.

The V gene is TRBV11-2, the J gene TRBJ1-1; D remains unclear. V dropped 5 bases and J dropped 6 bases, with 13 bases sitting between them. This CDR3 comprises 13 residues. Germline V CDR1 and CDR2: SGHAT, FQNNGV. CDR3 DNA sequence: TGTGCCAGCAGCCGAATCTTGGCTTCTGAAGCTTTCTTT. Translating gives CASSRILASEAFF.

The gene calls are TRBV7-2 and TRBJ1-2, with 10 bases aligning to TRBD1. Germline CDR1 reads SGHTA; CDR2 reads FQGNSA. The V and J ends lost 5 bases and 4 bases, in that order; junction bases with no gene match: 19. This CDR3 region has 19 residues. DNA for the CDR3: TGTGCCAGCAGCGTAGGATTCGGGACAGGGGTCTCCGGGGTCTATGGCTACACCTTC. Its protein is CASSVGFGTGVSGVYGYTF.

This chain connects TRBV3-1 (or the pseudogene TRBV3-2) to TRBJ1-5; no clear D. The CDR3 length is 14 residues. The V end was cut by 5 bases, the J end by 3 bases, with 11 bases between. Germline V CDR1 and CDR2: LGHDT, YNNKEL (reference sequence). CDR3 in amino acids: CASSSRHLNQPQHF. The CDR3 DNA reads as TGTGCCAGCAGCTCAAGACACCTCAATCAGCCCCAGCATTTT.

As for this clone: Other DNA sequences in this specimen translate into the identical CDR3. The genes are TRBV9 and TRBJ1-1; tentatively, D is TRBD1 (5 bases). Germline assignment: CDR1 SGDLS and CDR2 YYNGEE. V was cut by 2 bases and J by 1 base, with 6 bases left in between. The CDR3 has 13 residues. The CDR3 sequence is CASSVTGNTEAFF. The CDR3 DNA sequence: TGTGCCAGCAGCGTTACAGGGAACACTGAAGCTTTCTTT. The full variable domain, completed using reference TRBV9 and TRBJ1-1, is DSGVTQTPKHLITATGQRVTLRCSPRSGDLSVYWYQQSLDQGLQFLIQYYNGEERAKGNILERFSAQQFPDLHSELNLSSLELGDSALYFCASSVTGNTEAFFGQGTRLTVV.

CDR3 coding DNA: TGTGCCACCAGCATCGCGGGTTCACCCCTCCACTTT. Amino acids: CATSIAGSPLHF. The chain is built from TRBV15 and TRBJ1-6; D is unclear. This CDR3 comprises 12 residues. The germline V and J ends were trimmed by 4 bases and 9 bases, with 7 bases remaining between them. The V gene's germline CDR1 is LNHNV and CDR2 YYDKDF (reference sequence). The full variable domain, completed using reference TRBV15 and TRBJ1-6, is DAMVIQNPRYQVTQFGKPVTLSCSQTLNHNVMYWYQQKSSQAPKLLFHYYDKDFNNEADTPDNFQSRRPNTSFCFLDIRSPGLGDTAMYLCATSIAGSPLHFGNGTRLTVT.

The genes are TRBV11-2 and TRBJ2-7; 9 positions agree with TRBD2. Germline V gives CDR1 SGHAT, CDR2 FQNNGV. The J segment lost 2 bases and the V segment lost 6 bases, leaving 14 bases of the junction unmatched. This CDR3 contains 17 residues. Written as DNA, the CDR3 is TGTGCCAGCAGTTTCGGGACTAGCATTATTGGAGCCTACGAGCAGTACTTC. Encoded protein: CASSFGTSIIGAYEQYF. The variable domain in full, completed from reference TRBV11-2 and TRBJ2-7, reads EAGVAQSPRYKIIEKRQSVAFWCNPISGHATLYWYQQILGQGPKLLIQFQNNGVVDDSQLPKDRFSAERLKGVDSTLKIQPAKLEDSAVYLCASSFGTSIIGAYEQYFGPGTRLTVT.

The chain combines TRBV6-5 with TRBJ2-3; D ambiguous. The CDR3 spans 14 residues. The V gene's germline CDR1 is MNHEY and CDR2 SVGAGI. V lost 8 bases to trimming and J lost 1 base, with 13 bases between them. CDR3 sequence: CASGFAGGTDTQYF. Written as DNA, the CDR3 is TGTGCCAGCGGGTTTGCAGGCGGCACAGATACGCAGTATTTT.

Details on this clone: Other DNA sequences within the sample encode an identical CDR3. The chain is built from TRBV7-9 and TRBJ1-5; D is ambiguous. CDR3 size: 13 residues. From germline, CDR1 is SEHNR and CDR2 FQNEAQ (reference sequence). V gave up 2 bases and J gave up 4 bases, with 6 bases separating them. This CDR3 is CASSLSLNQPQHF. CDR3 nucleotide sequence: TGTGCCAGCAGCTTATCTTTAAATCAGCCCCAGCATTTT.

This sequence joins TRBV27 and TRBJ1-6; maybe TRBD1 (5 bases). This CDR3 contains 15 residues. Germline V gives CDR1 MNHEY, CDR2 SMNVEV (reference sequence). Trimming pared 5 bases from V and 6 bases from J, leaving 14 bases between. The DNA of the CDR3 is TGTGCCAGCAGTATCCGGGACTGGGGTAATTCACCCCTCCACTTT. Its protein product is CASSIRDWGNSPLHF.

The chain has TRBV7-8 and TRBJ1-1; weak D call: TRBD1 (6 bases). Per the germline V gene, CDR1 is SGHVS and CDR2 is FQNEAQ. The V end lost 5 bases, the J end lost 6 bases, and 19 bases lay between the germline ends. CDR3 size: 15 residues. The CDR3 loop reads CASSLLPGAIPEAFF. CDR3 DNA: TGTGCCAGCAGCCTCCTCCCAGGGGCGATCCCTGAAGCTTTCTTT.

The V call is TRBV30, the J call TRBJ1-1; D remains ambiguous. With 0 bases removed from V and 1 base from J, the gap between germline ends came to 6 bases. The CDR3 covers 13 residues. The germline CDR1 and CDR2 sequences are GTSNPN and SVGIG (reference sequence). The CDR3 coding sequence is TGTGCCTGGAGTGTACTAGGGAACACTGAAGCTTTCTTT. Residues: CAWSVLGNTEAFF.

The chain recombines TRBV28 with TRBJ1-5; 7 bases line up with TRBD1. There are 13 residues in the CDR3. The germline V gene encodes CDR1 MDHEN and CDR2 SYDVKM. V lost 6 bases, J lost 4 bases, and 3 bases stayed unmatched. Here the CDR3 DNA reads TGTGCCAGCAGGGTACAGGGGAATCAGCCCCAGCATTTT. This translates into CASRVQGNQPQHF.

CDR3 sequence (DNA): TGTGCCAGCAGCCCCGATAGCGGGGGTACTTACAATGAGCAGTTCTTC. This codes for CASSPDSGGTYNEQFF. The chain employs TRBV7-3 and TRBJ2-1; 9 positions match TRBD2. V was pared by 5 bases and J by 4 bases, with 9 bases of the junction left unmatched. CDR3 length: 16 residues. The germline V gene has CDR1 SGHTA and CDR2 FQGTGA.